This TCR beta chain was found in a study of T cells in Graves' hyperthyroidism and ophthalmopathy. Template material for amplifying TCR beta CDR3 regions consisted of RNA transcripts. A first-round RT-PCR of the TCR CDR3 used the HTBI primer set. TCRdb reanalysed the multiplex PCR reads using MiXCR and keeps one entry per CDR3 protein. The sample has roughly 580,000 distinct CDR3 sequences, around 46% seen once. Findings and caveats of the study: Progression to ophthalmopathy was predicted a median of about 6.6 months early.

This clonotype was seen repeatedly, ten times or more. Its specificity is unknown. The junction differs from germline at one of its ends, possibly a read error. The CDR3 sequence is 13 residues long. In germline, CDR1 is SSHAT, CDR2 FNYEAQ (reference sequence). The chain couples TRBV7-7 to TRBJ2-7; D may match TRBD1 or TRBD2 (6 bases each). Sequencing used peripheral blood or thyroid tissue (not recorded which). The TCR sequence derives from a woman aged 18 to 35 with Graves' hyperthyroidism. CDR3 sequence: CASSPGEAYEQYF. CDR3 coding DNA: TGTGCTAGCAGCCCAGGGGAGGCCTACGAGCAGTACTTC.